Presented here are 32 T cell receptor beta chains from one specimen sequenced in a study of T cells in Graves' hyperthyroidism and ophthalmopathy. Researchers took RNA transcripts and amplified the TCR beta CDR3 regions from them. The HTBI primer set drove a first-round RT-PCR of the TCR CDR3. Each CDR3 protein is one row after TCRdb ran MiXCR on the multiplex PCR reads. The repertoire includes roughly 840,000 distinct CDR3 sequences, 35% to 45% of them detected once, and 7.5% to 9.5% sits in the top ten. Sequencing was carried out using blood. The receptors were sampled from a man aged 18 to 30 with Graves' hyperthyroidism.

V gene TRBV7-9 combines with J gene TRBJ2-7; maybe TRBD1 (5 bases). V was cut by 1 base and J by 2 bases, with 12 bases left in between. Germline V CDR1 and CDR2: SEHNR, FQNEAQ (reference sequence). CDR3 length equals 15 residues. The CDR3 nucleotides read TGTGCCAGCAGCTTAGGGGTTCAGGGCGCCTACGAGCAGTACTTC. This gives the protein CASSLGVQGAYEQYF.

This chain connects TRBV2 to TRBJ1-5; D unclear. From germline, CDR1 is SNHLY and CDR2 FYNNEI. This CDR3 comprises 15 residues. Trimming removed 6 bases at V and 0 bases at J, with 12 bases between. The CDR3 DNA reads as TGTGCCAGCAGCGATCACCGGGGTAGCAATCAGCCCCAGCATTTT. The encoded protein is CASSDHRGSNQPQHF.

About this clonotype itself: A junction end diverges from the germline sequence, so it may reflect a read error. This chain uses TRBV4-1 with TRBJ2-2; possibly TRBD2 for D (5 bases). The germline V gene encodes CDR1 MGHRA and CDR2 YSYEKL. This CDR3 is built from 13 residues. CDR3 coding DNA: TGTGCCAGCAGCCAAGCGGACACCGGGGAGCTGTTTTTT. It is translated as CASSQADTGELFF.

This CDR3 reads CASSLSQGFGAGELFF. The CDR3 coding sequence is TGTGCCAGCAGCTTGAGTCAGGGGTTTGGCGCCGGGGAGCTGTTTTTT. The chain links TRBV7-9 to TRBJ2-2; perhaps TRBD1 as D (6 bases). This CDR3 comprises 16 residues. The V gene lost 3 bases and the J gene lost 6 bases, with 17 bases spanning the gap. CDR1 SEHNR and CDR2 FQNEAQ come from the germline V gene (reference sequence). The whole variable domain, filled in from reference TRBV7-9 and TRBJ2-2, reads DTGVSQNPRHKITKRGQNVTFRCDPISEHNRLYWYRQTLGQGPEFLTYFQNEAQLEKSRLLSDRFSAERPKGSFSTLEIQRTEQGDSAMYLCASSLSQGFGAGELFFGEGSRLTVL.

The rearrangement links TRBV14 to TRBJ1-5; possibly TRBD1 for D (5 bases). V was cut by 4 bases and J by 5 bases, with 15 bases left in between. The germline gives CDR1 SGHDN, CDR2 FVKESK. This CDR3 is 15 amino acids long. The CDR3 DNA reads as TGTGCCAGCAGCCTGGGACTAGCGGCAGATCAGCCCCAGCATTTT. Translated: CASSLGLAADQPQHF.

Comments on this clonotype: One end of the junction is discordant with germline, which a read error may explain. The chain joins TRBV4-1 to TRBJ1-2, with a possible D match to TRBD1 (6 bases). The CDR3 contains 15 residues. Per germline, CDR1 MGHRA and CDR2 YSYEKL. The CDR3 reads CASRQGPGDPYGYTF. The CDR3 DNA reads TGCGCCAGCAGACAAGGTCCAGGGGACCCCTATGGCTACACCTTC.

V is TRBV6-2 or TRBV6-3 and J is TRBJ1-5; D is perhaps TRBD1 (5 bases). V was clipped by 8 bases and J by 1 base, with 9 bases between them. The CDR3 length is 13 residues. CDR1 is MNHEY, CDR2 SVGEGT, per germline. CDR3 protein: CASGGVSNQPQHF. CDR3 DNA sequence: TGTGCCAGCGGGGGAGTGAGCAATCAGCCCCAGCATTTT.

The V call is TRBV7-9, the J call TRBJ2-2, with 7 bases lining up with TRBD1. Germline trimming cut 4 bases from V and 2 bases from J; bases unmatched to any gene: 7. Germline-derived CDR1 and CDR2 are SEHNR and FQNEAQ (reference sequence). The CDR3 sequence is 16 residues long. The DNA for the CDR3 is TGTGCCAGCAGCTCAAAGACAGGGAGCAACACCGGGGAGCTGTTTTTT. It yields the protein CASSSKTGSNTGELFF.

The chain recombines TRBV6-5 with TRBJ1-2, with a possible D match to TRBD1 (5 bases). The V end lost 6 bases, the J end lost 0 bases, and 11 bases lay between the germline ends. The CDR3 runs 14 residues. Germline lookup yields CDR1 MNHEY and CDR2 SVGAGI. For the CDR3, the DNA is TGTGCCAGCAGCAGGGACGGAGCTAACTATGGCTACACCTTC. Protein: CASSRDGANYGYTF.

In this sample, this clonotype turned up many times. The rearrangement joins TRBV7-8 to TRBJ1-2; no clear D gene. Trimming removed 4 bases from V and 6 bases from J, with 12 bases in between. Germline CDR1 and CDR2: SGHVS and FQNEAQ. The CDR3 covers 13 residues. The CDR3 spells CASSWALSDGYTF. The CDR3 region has the DNA TGTGCCAGCAGCTGGGCCCTCTCGGATGGCTACACCTTC.

The chain employs TRBV4-1 and TRBJ1-1, with TRBD1 matching 9 bases. The V gene's germline CDR1 is MGHRA and CDR2 YSYEKL. The CDR3 contains 15 residues. V dropped 10 bases and J dropped 4; count of bases not matched to a gene: 13. DNA of the CDR3: TGCGCCACCTCCCGGGACAGGGTGGGAGGCACTGAAGCTTTCTTT. Protein sequence: CATSRDRVGGTEAFF.

The gene calls are TRBV5-1 and TRBJ2-2, with D tentatively TRBD1 (6 bases). V was pared by 4 bases and J by 1 base, with 11 bases between. The CDR3 is made up of 15 amino acids. Germline V gene data show CDR1 as SGHRS and CDR2 as YFSETQ. CDR3: CASSIQGLNTGELFF. The CDR3, as DNA: TGCGCCAGCAGCATACAGGGTTTGAACACCGGGGAGCTGTTTTTT.

The sample holds a few counts of this clonotype. The rearrangement joins TRBV20-1 to TRBJ2-5; unclear D gene. The CDR3 length is 15 residues. Germline assignment: CDR1 DFQATT and CDR2 SNEGSKA (reference sequence). V was trimmed by 6 bases and J by 4 bases, leaving 21 bases between them. The CDR3 nucleotides read TGCAGTGCCTCCGGACCTTCAATAGCCGGAGAGACCCAGTACTTC. The encoded protein is CSASGPSIAGETQYF.

This clonotype came up a few times. The chain uses TRBV5-1 and TRBJ2-7; 10 bases line up with TRBD1. Germline V gives CDR1 SGHRS, CDR2 YFSETQ. The V segment lost 4 bases and the J segment 2 bases; nucleotides outside the gene matches: 6. This CDR3 is built from 15 residues. CDR3 DNA sequence: TGCGCCAGCAGCGACCGGGACAGGGGCGCCTACGAGCAGTACTTC. It translates to CASSDRDRGAYEQYF.

V is TRBV4-1 and J is TRBJ2-7; TRBD2 matches 8 bases. This CDR3 region has 15 residues. V was pared by 1 base and J by 2 bases, with 4 bases of the junction left unmatched. Germline V gene lookup returns CDR1 MGHRA and CDR2 YSYEKL. In DNA, the CDR3 is TGCGCCAGCAGCCAAGTGGGCGGGGGGACCTACGAGCAGTACTTC. This sequence encodes CASSQVGGGTYEQYF.

The table lists this clonotype with many counts. The chain recombines TRBV29-1 with TRBJ1-1, with unresolved D. Trimming pared 3 bases from V and 3 bases from J, leaving 5 bases between. Germline lookup yields CDR1 SQVTM and CDR2 ANQGSEA. The CDR3 is 11 amino acids. CDR3 residues: CSVDSHTEAFF. For the CDR3, the DNA is TGCAGCGTTGACAGCCACACTGAAGCTTTCTTT.

This clonotype was counted a few times. The chain employs TRBV7-2 and TRBJ2-7; 14 bases line up with TRBD2. The V gene's germline CDR1 is SGHTA and CDR2 FQGNSA. This CDR3 contains 18 residues. The trim removed 1 base at V and 0 bases at J, leaving 5 bases unmatched. The CDR3 DNA follows: TGTGCCAGCAGCTTAGGGACTAGCGGGAGGTATAGCTCCTACGAGCAGTACTTC. Translating gives CASSLGTSGRYSSYEQYF.

This clonotype appeared many times. V gene TRBV19 combines with J gene TRBJ1-4; D unclear. The CDR3 has 15 residues. The V gene's germline CDR1 is LNHDA and CDR2 SQIVND (reference sequence). Deletions cut 3 bases from V and 5 bases from J, with 13 bases between. The CDR3 DNA is TGTGCCAGTAGTATCATGCGTACACAGAATGAAAAACTGTTTTTT. Residues: CASSIMRTQNEKLFF.

The chain couples TRBV6-4 to TRBJ2-2, with 10 bases aligning to TRBD2. The V and J ends lost 3 bases and 7 bases, in that order; junction bases with no gene match: 5. The CDR3 contains 15 residues. Germline values: CDR1 MRHNA, CDR2 SNTAGT. CDR3: CASSESSGSHGELFF. In DNA, the CDR3 is TGTGCCAGCAGTGAATCTAGCGGGAGTCACGGGGAGCTGTTTTTT.

This clonotype was counted at least ten times. The genes are TRBV15 and TRBJ1-2; D unresolved. Trimming cost V 0 bases and J 3 bases, with 8 bases left between them. The V gene's germline CDR1 is LNHNV and CDR2 YYDKDF (reference sequence). The length of the CDR3 is 14 residues. The DNA for the CDR3 is TGTGCCACCAGCAGAGACAGAGAGGACTATGGCTACACCTTC. This codes for CATSRDREDYGYTF.

A few counts support this clonotype. V and J are TRBV6-5 and TRBJ2-7; no definite D call. V lost 5 bases to trimming and J lost 7 bases, with 18 bases between them. Germline V lookup: CDR1 MNHEY, CDR2 SVGAGI. The CDR3 covers 14 residues. This CDR3 reads CASSLASPLGEQYF. In nucleotides, the CDR3 is TGTGCCAGCAGTCTCGCTTCCCCCCTGGGGGAGCAGTACTTC.

In its sample, this clonotype was seen many times. The V call is TRBV2, the J call TRBJ1-4; D not certain. CDR1 is SNHLY and CDR2 is FYNNEI in the germline V gene. The length of the CDR3 is 10 residues. Trimming stripped 9 bases from V and 10 bases from J, with 9 bases between. CDR3 sequence reads: CASGVGKLFF. In DNA form, the CDR3 reads TGTGCCAGTGGGGTTGGAAAACTGTTTTTT.

The CDR3 DNA reads as TGTGCCAGCAGCTGGGTGTCCCCTAATGAAAAACTGTTTTTT. Protein sequence: CASSWVSPNEKLFF. V is TRBV7-9 and J is TRBJ1-4; D remains ambiguous. The V gene lost 4 bases and the J gene lost 3 bases, with 9 bases spanning the gap. Germline CDR1 SEHNR, CDR2 FQNEAQ (reference sequence). This CDR3 contains 14 residues.

This clonotype was detected many times. The chain combines TRBV15 with TRBJ2-7; D is ambiguous. This CDR3 is built from 11 residues. Per the germline V gene, CDR1 is LNHNV and CDR2 is YYDKDF (reference sequence). V lost 3 bases and J 9 bases, leaving 9 bases between the germline ends. The CDR3 loop is CATSRGTWQYF. The CDR3 region has the DNA TGTGCCACCAGCAGGGGCACGTGGCAGTACTTC.

This clonotype came up many times. The chain is built from TRBV29-1 and TRBJ2-7; unclear D gene. Germline CDR1 SQVTM, CDR2 ANQGSEA. CDR3 length: 12 amino acids. V was trimmed by 4 bases and J by 3 bases, leaving 10 bases between them. Here the CDR3 reads CSVVGIGYEQYF. CDR3 nucleotides: TGCAGCGTTGTGGGAATCGGCTACGAGCAGTACTTC.

This clonotype was seen only a few times. V gene TRBV4-1 combines with J gene TRBJ1-1; the D gene is possibly TRBD1 (5 bases). The CDR3 totals 16 residues. Trimming left V 3 bases short and J 1 base short, with 15 bases between. Germline loops: CDR1 MGHRA, CDR2 YSYEKL. The CDR3 reads CASSQGGNRKNTEAFF. CDR3 bases: TGCGCCAGCAGCCAGGGGGGGAACAGAAAGAACACTGAAGCTTTCTTT.

This sequence joins TRBV20-1 and TRBJ2-7; TRBD1 matches at 7 bases. The CDR3 contains 15 residues. The V gene end was trimmed by 6 bases and the J gene end by 6 bases; junction bases not matched to a gene: 17. Germline loops: CDR1 DFQATT, CDR2 SNEGSKA (reference sequence). CDR3 residues: CSAFADDRQGGEQYF. CDR3 nucleotides: TGCAGTGCCTTCGCTGACGATCGACAGGGCGGCGAGCAGTACTTC.

Comment on this clonotype: A junction boundary mismatches the germline segment, possibly from a read error. The chain is built from TRBV10-3 and TRBJ2-7; TRBD2 matches 11 bases. Germline CDR1 reads ENHRY; CDR2 reads SYGVKD. The CDR3 extends over 15 amino acids. The CDR3 loop is CAISPPGTSGYEKYF. CDR3 in DNA: TGTGCCATCAGCCCCCCCGGGACTAGCGGATACGAGAAGTACTTC.

V usage is TRBV7-6 and J usage is TRBJ1-3; no clear D gene. The CDR3 runs 15 residues. Trimming took off 5 bases at V and 3 bases at J, with 14 bases between the two ends. Germline CDR1 SGHVS, CDR2 FNYEAQ. This CDR3 is CASSLGSGYGNTIYF. In DNA, the CDR3 is TGTGCCAGCAGCCTAGGATCGGGATATGGAAACACCATATATTTT.

The chain is built from TRBV20-1 and TRBJ2-7, with D perhaps being TRBD1 or TRBD2 (7 bases each). Germline V CDR1 and CDR2: DFQATT, SNEGSKA (reference sequence). The V end lost 5 bases, the J end lost 2 bases, and 16 bases lay between the germline ends. The CDR3 length is 14 residues. The CDR3 loop reads CSASQGGKAYEQYF. In DNA form, the CDR3 reads TGCAGTGCTTCTCAGGGGGGGAAAGCCTACGAGCAGTACTTC.

This clonotype was counted many times. The chain links TRBV2 to TRBJ1-1; no clear D. The germline V and J ends were trimmed by 11 bases and 4 bases, with 14 bases remaining between them. The CDR3 has 12 amino acids. Germline V lookup: CDR1 SNHLY, CDR2 FYNNEI. In DNA, the CDR3 is TGTGCCGGCCGCATAGAGGGCACTGAAGCTTTCTTT. Encoded protein: CAGRIEGTEAFF. Full variable domain (rest looked up from reference TRBV2 and TRBJ1-1): EPEVTQTPSHQVTQMGQEVILRCVPISNHLYFYWYRQILGQKVEFLVSFYNNEISEKSEIFDDQFSVERPDGSNFTLKIRSTKLEDSAMYFCAGRIEGTEAFFGQGTRLTVV.

This clonotype has ten or more counts. The chain links TRBV20-1 to TRBJ2-5, with a possible D match to TRBD2 (5 bases). Germline CDR1 reads DFQATT; CDR2 reads SNEGSKA (reference sequence). This CDR3 is built from 12 residues. Deletions cut 3 bases from V and 3 bases from J, with 8 bases between. The CDR3 region is CSARRAEETQYF. The CDR3 bases are TGCAGTGCTAGGCGGGCAGAAGAGACCCAGTACTTC.